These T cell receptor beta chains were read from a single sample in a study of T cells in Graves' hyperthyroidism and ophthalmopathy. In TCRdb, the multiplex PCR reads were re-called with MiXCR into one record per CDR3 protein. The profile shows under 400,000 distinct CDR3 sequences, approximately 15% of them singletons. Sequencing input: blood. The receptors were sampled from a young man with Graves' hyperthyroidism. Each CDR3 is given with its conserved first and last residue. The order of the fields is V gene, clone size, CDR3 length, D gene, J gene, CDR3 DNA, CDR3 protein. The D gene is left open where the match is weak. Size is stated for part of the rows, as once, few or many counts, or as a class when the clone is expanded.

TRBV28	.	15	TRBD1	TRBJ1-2	TGTGCCAGCAGTTTGACCTCGACAGGGCGCTCGGGCTACACCTTC	CASSLTSTGRSGYTF
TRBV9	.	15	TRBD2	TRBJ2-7	TGTGCCAGCAGCGTAGGGACTAGCGGGAGGTACGAGCGGTACTTC	CASSVGTSGRYERYF
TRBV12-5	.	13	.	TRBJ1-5	TGTGCTAGTAATCTAGACGGCAATCAGCCCCAGCATTTT	CASNLDGNQPQHF
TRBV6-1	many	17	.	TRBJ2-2	TGTGCCAGCAGTGAACAGGTAGACGGGAGAGGGACCGGGGAGCTGTTTTTT	CASSEQVDGRGTGELFF
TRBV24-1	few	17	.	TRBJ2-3	TGTGCCACCAGTGGCCCTCCGGGGGGCGTTAGAAGAGATACGCAGTATTTT	CATSGPPGGVRRDTQYF
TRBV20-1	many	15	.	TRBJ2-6	TGCAGTGCGCGGCAGGGGGGGGTCGGGGCCAACGTCCTGACTTTC	CSARQGGVGANVLTF
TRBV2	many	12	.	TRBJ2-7	TGTGCCAGCAGTGAAACGGGGCTCGAGCAGTACTTC	CASSETGLEQYF
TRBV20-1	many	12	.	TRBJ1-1	TGCAGTGCTAAATTGCAGAACACTGAAGCTTTCTTT	CSAKLQNTEAFF
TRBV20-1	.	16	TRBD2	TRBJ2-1	TGCAGTGCCCCCACGGGGACTAGCGGGAGCTACAATGAGCAGTTCTTC	CSAPTGTSGSYNEQFF
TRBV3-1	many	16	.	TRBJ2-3	TGTGCCAGCAGCCAAGGGGGAAGGGTGAGCACAGATACGCAGTATTTT	CASSQGGRVSTDTQYF
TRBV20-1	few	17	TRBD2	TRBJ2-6	TGCAGTGCCCCCCGGGGGGGCGCAGTGTCTGGGGCCAACGTCCTGACTTTC	CSAPRGGAVSGANVLTF
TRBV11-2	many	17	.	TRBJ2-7	TGTGCCAGCAGCCACTTCCGCCGTTTTGAGGGGGAGTACGAGCAGTACTTC	CASSHFRRFEGEYEQYF
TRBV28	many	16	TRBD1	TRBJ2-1	TGTGCCAGCAGTGGGACAGGACCATTCCACTACAATGAGCAGTTCTTC	CASSGTGPFHYNEQFF
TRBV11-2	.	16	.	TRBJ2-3	TGTGCCAGCAGCTCAAGGGCACTAGGGGCTCCAGATACGCAGTATTTT	CASSSRALGAPDTQYF
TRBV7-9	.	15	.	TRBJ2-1	TGTGCCAGCAACTACCCCGGACAGATGAGGAGTGAGCAGTTCTTC	CASNYPGQMRSEQFF
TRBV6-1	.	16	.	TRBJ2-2	TGTGCCAGCAGTTATATACAACTAACGAACACCGGGGAGCTGTTTTTT	CASSYIQLTNTGELFF
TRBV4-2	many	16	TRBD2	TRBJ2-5	TGTGCCAGCAGCCCGCGGAGCGGGAGGGCCGAAGAGACCCAGTACTTC	CASSPRSGRAEETQYF
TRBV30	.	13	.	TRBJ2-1	TGTGCCTGGGGTTCGACAGGACCGTATGAGCAGTTCTTC	CAWGSTGPYEQFF
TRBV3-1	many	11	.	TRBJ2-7	TGTGCCAGCAGCCAGAGGCGCGAGCAGTACTTC	CASSQRREQYF
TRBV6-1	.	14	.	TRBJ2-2	TGTGCCAGCCTCAGGGCCTCGAACACCGGGGAGCTGTTTTTT	CASLRASNTGELFF
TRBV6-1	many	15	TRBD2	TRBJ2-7	TGTGCCAGCAGAGAAGCAGCGGGAGGGGCCTACGAGCAGTACTTC	CASREAAGGAYEQYF
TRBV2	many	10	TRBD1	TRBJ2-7	TGTGCCCAGGGGGCCAACGAGCAGTACTTC	CAQGANEQYF
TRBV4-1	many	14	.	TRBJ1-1	TGCGCCAGCAGCCAAGAGTGGGGGAACACTGAAGCTTTCTTT	CASSQEWGNTEAFF
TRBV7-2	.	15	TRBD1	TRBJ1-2	TGTGCCAGCAGCTTAGCCAGGGGGCCTAACTATGGCCACACCTTC	CASSLARGPNYGHTF
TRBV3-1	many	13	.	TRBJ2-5	TGTGCCAGCAGCCAAGTTATCGGGGAGACCCAGTACTTC	CASSQVIGETQYF
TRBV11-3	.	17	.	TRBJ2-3	TGTGCCAGCATCAATGGGGCCTTCGGGACCAACACAGATACGCAGTATTTT	CASINGAFGTNTDTQYF
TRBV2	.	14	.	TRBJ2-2	TGTGCCAGCAGTGAAAGGCAGATGGCCGGGGAGCTGTTTTTT	CASSERQMAGELFF
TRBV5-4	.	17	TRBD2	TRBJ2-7	TGTGCCAGCAGCTCGGGGGGGGCCTTAGGGAAGCTTCAGGGGCAGTACTTC	CASSSGGALGKLQGQYF
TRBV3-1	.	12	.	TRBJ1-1	TGTGCCAGCAGCCAAAGGGGGGATTGGGCTTTCTTT	CASSQRGDWAFF
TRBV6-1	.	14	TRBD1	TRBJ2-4	TGTGCCAGCACCGGGGACAGTGGATCAAACATTCAGTACTTC	CASTGDSGSNIQYF
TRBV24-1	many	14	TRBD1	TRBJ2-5	TGTGCCACGGGCGAGGGACAGATCCAAGAGACCCAGTACTTC	CATGEGQIQETQYF
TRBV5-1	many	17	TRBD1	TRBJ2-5	TGCGCCAGCAGCCCTCCCCTGACTCGGGACAGGGGGAATACCCAGTACTTC	CASSPPLTRDRGNTQYF
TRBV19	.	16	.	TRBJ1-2	TGTGCCAGTAGTATAATCGACCGGACTACCAACTATGGCTACACCTTC	CASSIIDRTTNYGYTF
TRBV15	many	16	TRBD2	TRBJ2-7	TGTGCCACGTCCAATACCAATAGCGGGCCGCCCTACGAGCAGTACTTC	CATSNTNSGPPYEQYF
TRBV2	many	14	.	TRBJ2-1	TGTGCCAGCAGTGGTCTAGCCTCCTACAATGAGCAGTTCTTC	CASSGLASYNEQFF
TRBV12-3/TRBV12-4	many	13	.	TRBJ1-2	TGTGCCAGCAGTTTTACCTTACGCTATGGCTACACCTTC	CASSFTLRYGYTF
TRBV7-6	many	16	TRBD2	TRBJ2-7	TGTGCCAGCAGACAAAGCCTTAGCGGGAGGGAACACGAGCAGTACTTC	CASRQSLSGREHEQYF
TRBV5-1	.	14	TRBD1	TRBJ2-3	TGCGCCAGCAGCATCGGGACAGGGCCAGATACGCAGTATTTT	CASSIGTGPDTQYF
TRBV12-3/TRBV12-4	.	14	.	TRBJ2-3	TGTGCCAGCAGCCCATGGGAGCAGGCAGATACGCAGTATTTT	CASSPWEQADTQYF
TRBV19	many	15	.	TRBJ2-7	TGTGCCAGTAGTATGAGCTCGTCAGGGACCTACGAGCAGTACTTC	CASSMSSSGTYEQYF
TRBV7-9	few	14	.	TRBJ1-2	TGTGCCAGCAGCAGAGGGGGGCAGGTGGATGGCTACACCTTC	CASSRGGQVDGYTF